This is a list of T cell receptor beta chains from one sample in a study of cytomegalovirus exposure and HLA in healthy donors. Generated by immunoSEQ multiplex PCR, the TCRdb table keeps only in-frame clones and is missing some. The table includes around 100,000 clones, roughly 83% detected once. The sequencing input was PBMCs. These receptors originate from a female donor in good health and CMV-seropositive. CDR3s include the opening cysteine and the closing phenylalanine or tryptophan. D genes are given only for firm matches. Size values are once, few and many counts, or a class for expanded clones, and some rows have none.

NA	TRBJ1-4	TRBV7-2	NA	TGTGCCAGCAGCCCGCGGGTGGGGGAGGTGGGTGAAAAACTGTTTTTT	CASSPRVGEVGEKLFF
NA	TRBJ2-5	TRBV5-1	NA	TGCGCCAGCAGCTTGGCCTCATCGGTTGAAGAGACCCAGTACTTC	CASSLASSVEETQYF
TRBD1	TRBJ1-2	TRBV7-9	NA	TGTTCCAGCAGCTTAGGACAGGGGCAAGGCTACACCTTC	CSSSLGQGQGYTF
TRBD2	TRBJ2-7	TRBV7-9	NA	TGTGCCAGCACCATGACGGGACTAGCGGGAGGCTACGAGCAGTACTTC	CASTMTGLAGGYEQYF
TRBD1	TRBJ1-2	TRBV19	few	TGTGCCAGTAGTACCACGGGACAGGCGAAATCTAACTATGGCTACACCTTC	CASSTTGQAKSNYGYTF
TRBD2	TRBJ2-3	TRBV6-1	NA	TGTGCCAGCAGTGATTTACTAGCGGGGGGAAAAAGCACAGATACGCAGTATTTT	CASSDLLAGGKSTDTQYF
TRBD1	TRBJ2-2	TRBV6-1	few	TGTGCCACCGTGAGGGGGCCCAACACCGGGGAGCTGTTTTTT	CATVRGPNTGELFF
TRBD1	TRBJ1-1	TRBV9	NA	TGTGCCAGCAGCGGGGCCGGGACAGGGGACAACACTGAAGCTTTCTTT	CASSGAGTGDNTEAFF
TRBD2	TRBJ2-5	TRBV19	NA	TGTGCCAGTAGTCTCGGGACTAGCGGGGCCCTTCAAGAGACCCAGTACTTC	CASSLGTSGALQETQYF
NA	TRBJ2-2	TRBV18	NA	TGTGCCAGCTCACCATTTAAGTTTCCCAGTAATAAGAACACCGGGGAGCTGTTTTTT	CASSPFKFPSNKNTGELFF
NA	TRBJ2-5	TRBV21-1	NA	TGTGCCAGCAGCTCATGGGACTGGGAAGAGACCCAGTACTTC	CASSSWDWEETQYF
TRBD1	TRBJ2-7	TRBV6-5	few	TGTGCCAGCAGCCCGACAGGGGGAGGTTACGAGCAGTACTTC	CASSPTGGGYEQYF
NA	TRBJ1-4	TRBV7-6	NA	TGTGCCAGCAGCCCAGCGGGTGACGGCGAAAAACTGTTTTTT	CASSPAGDGEKLFF
TRBD1	TRBJ1-6	TRBV19	NA	TGTGCCAGTAGTATGGATCAGGGGGGTTCACCCCTCCACTTT	CASSMDQGGSPLHF
NA	TRBJ2-7	TRBV11-2	NA	TGTGCCAGCAGCTTACAGGTGACCCTCTACGAGCAGTACTTC	CASSLQVTLYEQYF
TRBD1	TRBJ1-5	TRBV5-8	NA	TGTGCCAGCAGCTTATGGACAGGGGACCATTATAGCAATCAGCCCCAGCATTTT	CASSLWTGDHYSNQPQHF
NA	TRBJ1-1	TRBV5-4	NA	TGTGCCAGCAGCTCTACAGGGAACACTGAAGCTTTCTTT	CASSSTGNTEAFF
NA	TRBJ1-1	TRBV7-9	NA	TGTGCCAGCAGCTTAGACGGCCCAGGTGAAGCTTTCTTT	CASSLDGPGEAFF
TRBD2	TRBJ2-5	TRBV30	NA	TGTGCCTGGACTAGCGGGGGACTAAAAGAGACCCAGTACTTC	CAWTSGGLKETQYF
TRBD1	TRBJ2-4	TRBV11-2	NA	TGTGCCAGCAGCTTAGCCGACAGGGGGGCCAAAAACAGTCAGTACTTC	CASSLADRGAKNSQYF
NA	TRBJ2-5	TRBV11-2	NA	TGTGCCAGCAGCTTAGATCCAGGGCGCGCGGAGACCCAGTACTTC	CASSLDPGRAETQYF
TRBD1	TRBJ1-1	TRBV10-1	few	TGCGCCAGCAGCGATCAACGCACCACAGGGGGCTCTGAAGCTTTCTTT	CASSDQRTTGGSEAFF
TRBD1	TRBJ2-1	TRBV5-1	NA	TGCGCCAGCAGCGACACCGGGACAGGGCAACAAGGGCAGTTCTTC	CASSDTGTGQQGQFF
NA	TRBJ1-1	TRBV14	NA	TGTGCCAGCAGCCTCGGAGGGAACACTGAAGCTTTCTTT	CASSLGGNTEAFF
NA	TRBJ1-5	TRBV2	once	TGTGCCAGCAGTGATGGGGGGAAGGGTCAGCCCCAGCATTTT	CASSDGGKGQPQHF
NA	TRBJ2-4	TRBV9	NA	TGTGCCAGCAGCGCGGTCGAAAACATTCAGTACTTC	CASSAVENIQYF
NA	TRBJ1-3	TRBV5-6	NA	TGTGCCAGCAGCCAGGGACACCTGAGCTCTGGAAACACCATATATTTT	CASSQGHLSSGNTIYF
NA	TRBJ1-1	TRBV30	NA	TGTGGATGCAGGGACACTGAAGCTTTCTTT	CGCRDTEAFF
TRBD1	TRBJ2-4	TRBV2	NA	TGTGCCAGCAGTAAAGGACAGGGGAGAAACAGTCAGTACTTC	CASSKGQGRNSQYF
TRBD2	TRBJ2-7	TRBV5-1	NA	TGCGCCAGCAGCTCTCCGACTAGCGACTCCTACGAGCAGTACTTC	CASSSPTSDSYEQYF
NA	TRBJ1-1	TRBV5-1	NA	TGCGCCAGCAGCACCGGGTACACTGAAGCTTTCTTT	CASSTGYTEAFF
NA	TRBJ1-1	TRBV5-1	NA	TGCGCCAGCAGCCGCGTTGGGGGGGGGAACACTGAAGCTTTCTTT	CASSRVGGGNTEAFF
TRBD1	TRBJ2-7	TRBV30	NA	TGTGCCTGGAATCCCGGGACAGGGGGGTCCTACGAGCAGTACTTC	CAWNPGTGGSYEQYF
TRBD1	TRBJ1-3	TRBV4-3	medium-sized	TGCGCCAGCAGCCAAGGACAGGGCACCATATATTTT	CASSQGQGTIYF
TRBD2	TRBJ2-7	TRBV2	few	TGTGCCACCCGGACTAGCGTCTACGAGCAGTACTTC	CATRTSVYEQYF
TRBD1	TRBJ1-5	TRBV6-4	NA	TGTGCCAGCAGACAATTAAGAGGGGGCGCGTCTCAGCCCCAGCATTTT	CASRQLRGGASQPQHF
TRBD2	TRBJ2-1	TRBV6-1	NA	TGTGCCAGCAGGGAGAGCGGGGGGGCCACTGAGCAGTTCTTC	CASRESGGATEQFF
NA	TRBJ2-3	TRBV5-4	NA	TGTGCCAGCAGCGGGAGTTACCTCACAGATACGCAGTATTTT	CASSGSYLTDTQYF
NA	TRBJ2-3	TRBV29-1	NA	TGCAGCGTTGGGGCTAGCACAGATACGCAGTATTTT	CSVGASTDTQYF
NA	TRBJ1-5	TRBV6-5	NA	TGTGCCAGCAGTGAAGGAGGGTTCAATCAGCCCCAGCATTTT	CASSEGGFNQPQHF
NA	TRBJ1-2	TRBV29-1	NA	TGCAGCATCCCCCCGGGACAATTTAACTATGGCTACACCTTC	CSIPPGQFNYGYTF